Listed here are 30 T cell receptor beta chains from one sample, sequenced in a study of cytomegalovirus exposure and HLA in healthy donors. Both 60 Vbeta primers and 13 Jbeta primers went into the PCR. TCRdb keeps only in-frame clones here, not all; method: immunoSEQ multiplex PCR. The table has approximately 120,000 clones, more than 75% seen once. Material for sequencing was PBMCs. The receptors originated from a man aged 18 to 29 in good health and CMV-seronegative.

The V call is TRBV4-3, the J call TRBJ1-2, with a tentative D call TRBD1 (5 bases). Germline loops: CDR1 LGHNA, CDR2 YSLEER. The CDR3 has 15 residues. V lost 0 bases and J lost 0, with 8 bases in between. The CDR3: CASSQDPGANYGYTF. CDR3 bases: TGCGCCAGCAGCCAAGACCCGGGGGCTAACTATGGCTACACCTTC.

The chain couples TRBV5-5 to TRBJ2-7, with 11 bases aligning to TRBD2. V was pared by 4 bases and J by 3 bases, with 6 bases of the junction left unmatched. CDR1 SGHKS and CDR2 YYEKEE come from the germline V gene (reference sequence). This CDR3 is 15 amino acids long. CDR3 sequence: CASSGLTSGDYEQYF. CDR3 coding DNA: TGTGCCAGCAGCGGCTTGACTAGCGGGGACTACGAGCAGTACTTC.

Remarks on this clone: One end of the junction does not line up with germline, which may come from a read error. The gene calls are TRBV5-6 and TRBJ2-7; 9 bases map to TRBD1. In germline, CDR1 is SGHDT, CDR2 YYEEEE. The CDR3 contains 15 residues. CDR3 coding DNA: TGTGCCAGCAGTTTGGGGACAGGGACTCTCTACGAGCAGTACTTC. Encoded protein: CASSLGTGTLYEQYF. Combining the CDR3 with reference TRBV5-6 and TRBJ2-7 gives the whole variable domain DAGVTQSPTHLIKTRGQQVTLRCSPKSGHDTVSWYQQALGQGPQFIFQYYEEEERQRGNFPDRFSGHQFPNYSSELNVNALLLGDSALYLCASSLGTGTLYEQYFGPGTRLTVT.

V is TRBV25-1 and J is TRBJ1-5; a weak D match, TRBD1 (6 bases). Germline V lookup: CDR1 MGHDK, CDR2 SYGVNS. The CDR3 covers 15 residues. The V and J ends lost 2 bases and 3 bases respectively, with 11 bases between them. The chain's CDR3 is CASSEEAGVNQPQHF. Here the CDR3 DNA reads TGTGCCAGCAGTGAAGAGGCAGGGGTCAATCAGCCCCAGCATTTT. Using reference TRBV25-1 and TRBJ1-5 for the parts outside the CDR3, the full variable domain is EADIYQTPRYLVIGTGKKITLECSQTMGHDKMYWYQQDPGMELHLIHYSYGVNSTEKGDLSSESTVSRIRTEHFPLTLESARPSHTSQYLCASSEEAGVNQPQHFGDGTRLSIL.

This clone was seen just once. The rearrangement uses TRBV5-5 and TRBJ1-1; D is unresolved. Germline CDR1 SGHKS, CDR2 YYEKEE (reference sequence). The CDR3 extends over 13 amino acids. V was pared by 4 bases and J by 11 bases, with 18 bases between. The CDR3 coding sequence is TGTGCCAGCAGCAGAGGAGCGAGGGAACGGGCTTTCTTT. Amino acids: CASSRGARERAFF.

This rearrangement joins TRBV4-1 to TRBJ1-2; D is unresolved. Germline V lookup: CDR1 MGHRA, CDR2 YSYEKL. The CDR3 sequence is 14 residues long. Trimming removed 1 base at V and 5 bases at J, with 11 bases between. The CDR3 spells CASSQGAQSYGYTF. The DNA of the CDR3 is TGCGCCAGCAGCCAAGGAGCACAGAGTTATGGCTACACCTTC.

The chain is built from TRBV21-1 and TRBJ2-2; the DNA was not used to check the table's D call, TRBD2. TRBV21-1 is annotated as a pseudogene. The CDR3 has 12 residues. CDR3 bases: TGTGCCAGCAGCAAACGGGCCGGGGAGCTGTTTTTT. This codes for CASSKRAGELFF.

V and J are TRBV9 and TRBJ1-2, with 8 bases identical to TRBD1. V dropped 2 bases and J dropped 6; count of bases not matched to a gene: 6. Germline lookup yields CDR1 SGDLS and CDR2 YYNGEE. The CDR3 runs 14 residues. The CDR3 region is CASSVYLQGDGYTF. The CDR3 DNA reads as TGTGCCAGCAGCGTTTATTTACAGGGGGATGGCTACACCTTC.

This chain joins TRBV4-1 and TRBJ1-5, with D unclear. Germline CDR1 and CDR2: MGHRA and YSYEKL. V gave up 2 bases and J gave up 7 bases, with 18 bases separating them. This CDR3 comprises 16 residues. The CDR3 DNA follows: TGCGCCAGCAGCCAATTTTTTGGTCAGCTAGTGCAGCCCCAGCATTTT. Its translation: CASSQFFGQLVQPQHF.

Turning to this clone: Additional DNA sequences in this sample encode the identical CDR3. The chain has TRBV7-2 and TRBJ1-5, with no clear D. Germline V CDR1 and CDR2: SGHTA, FQGNSA. CDR3 length: 12 residues. The germline V and J ends were trimmed by 1 base and 6 bases, with 4 bases remaining between them. CDR3 DNA: TGTGCCAGCAGCTTAGGCGGTCAGCCCCAGCATTTT. Amino acids: CASSLGGQPQHF.

V usage is TRBV7-2 and J usage is TRBJ2-2; TRBD2 aligns across 8 bases. This CDR3 comprises 14 residues. V was pared by 5 bases and J by 6 bases, with 5 bases of the junction left unmatched. The germline V gene has CDR1 SGHTA and CDR2 FQGNSA. The CDR3 DNA reads TGTGCCAGCAGCCCAATAGCGGGATCCGGGGAGCTGTTTTTT. Translation: CASSPIAGSGELFF.

V and J are TRBV9 and TRBJ1-4; TRBD1 matches 7 bases. The CDR3 is made up of 14 amino acids. The V gene's germline CDR1 is SGDLS and CDR2 YYNGEE. Trimming took 4 bases from V and 3 from J; bases not matched to a gene: 3. CDR3 sequence reads: CASSPGTANEKLFF. The CDR3 DNA follows: TGTGCCAGCAGCCCTGGGACAGCTAATGAAAAACTGTTTTTT. The full variable domain, in which reference TRBV9 and TRBJ1-4 provide the parts outside the CDR3, is DSGVTQTPKHLITATGQRVTLRCSPRSGDLSVYWYQQSLDQGLQFLIQYYNGEERAKGNILERFSAQQFPDLHSELNLSSLELGDSALYFCASSPGTANEKLFFGSGTQLSVL.

The chain joins TRBV4-1 to TRBJ2-5; D gene uncertain. This CDR3 comprises 15 residues. From germline, CDR1 is MGHRA and CDR2 YSYEKL. V lost 2 bases, J lost 1 base, and 11 bases lay in between. Here the CDR3 reads CASSQPFGPQETQYF. The DNA for the CDR3 is TGCGCCAGCAGCCAACCGTTTGGCCCCCAAGAGACCCAGTACTTC.

The table lists this clone with a count of one. The rearrangement uses TRBV5-5 and TRBJ1-2, with no clear D. CDR3 length equals 14 residues. Germline loops: CDR1 SGHKS, CDR2 YYEKEE (reference sequence). Trimming removed 0 bases from V and 0 bases from J, with 6 bases in between. The CDR3 protein is CASSLVGANYGYTF. In DNA form, the CDR3 reads TGTGCCAGCAGCTTGGTGGGAGCTAACTATGGCTACACCTTC.

V usage is TRBV29-1 and J usage is TRBJ2-5, with D possibly being TRBD1 (6 bases). The CDR3 has 15 amino acids. Germline assignment: CDR1 SQVTM and CDR2 ANQGSEA. The V end was cut by 2 bases, the J end by 6 bases, with 19 bases between. The CDR3 region has the DNA TGCAGCGTTGAATCCCGGACCGGGACAAGGCAGACCCAGTACTTC. Translated, it gives CSVESRTGTRQTQYF.

The chain carries TRBV11-2 and TRBJ1-3; 7 positions match TRBD1. The CDR3 extends over 18 amino acids. The germline gives CDR1 SGHAT, CDR2 FQNNGV. V shed 6 bases and J 0 bases; nucleotides not matched to a gene: 14. The CDR3, as DNA: TGTGCCAGCAGTGGGCCCCGACAGGGATCTACCTCTGGAAACACCATATATTTT. Translated: CASSGPRQGSTSGNTIYF.

This sequence joins TRBV4-3 and TRBJ2-5, with 8 bases identical to TRBD1. The DNA end is a closer match to TRBJ2-7, so the J assignment may be wrong. Germline CDR1 and CDR2: LGHNA and YSLEER. The CDR3 loop spans 15 amino acids. CDR3 region: CASSRTGTGSYEQYF. CDR3 sequence (DNA): TGCGCCAGCAGCCGCACCGGGACAGGCTCCTACGAGCAGTACTTC.

The genes are TRBV5-6 and TRBJ2-7; TRBD1 aligns across 10 bases. V lost 4 bases to trimming and J lost 3 bases; unmatched junction nucleotides: 7. The CDR3 is 15 residues long. Germline V gene lookup returns CDR1 SGHDT and CDR2 YYEEEE. The CDR3 coding sequence is TGTGCCAGCAGCCTTACCGGGACAGGGGTCTACGAGCAGTACTTC. Amino acids: CASSLTGTGVYEQYF.

This CDR3 reads CASSPRIGGDQPQHF. CDR3 DNA sequence: TGTGCCAGCAGTCCCCGTATCGGAGGTGATCAGCCCCAGCATTTT. The chain recombines TRBV6-6 with TRBJ1-5; the D is unclear. The CDR3 has 15 amino acids. V lost 5 bases and J 5 bases, leaving 16 bases between the germline ends. Looked up from germline, CDR1 is MNHNY and CDR2 is SVGAGI (reference sequence).

The chain has TRBV4-1 and TRBJ1-5; 8 nucleotides line up with TRBD1. V lost 3 bases to trimming and J lost 5 bases; unmatched junction nucleotides: 6. The CDR3 runs 15 residues. Germline V gene data show CDR1 as MGHRA and CDR2 as YSYEKL. The CDR3 reads CASSHWTGTDQPQHF. DNA for the CDR3: TGCGCCAGCAGCCATTGGACAGGGACGGATCAGCCCCAGCATTTT.

The chain joins TRBV27 to TRBJ2-7; D perhaps matches TRBD1 (5 bases). V lost 0 bases and J lost 4, with 7 bases in between. Germline CDR1 and CDR2: MNHEY and SMNVEV (reference sequence). The CDR3 is made up of 13 amino acids. CDR3 nucleotide sequence: TGTGCCAGCAGTTTATCCAGGGCTTACGAGCAGTACTTC. As protein: CASSLSRAYEQYF.

This chain connects TRBV5-1 to TRBJ1-6, with a tentative D call TRBD1 (5 bases). Germline CDR1 is SGHRS and CDR2 is YFSETQ. This CDR3 has 14 residues. V dropped 4 bases and J dropped 7 bases, with 12 bases sitting between them. CDR3 in amino acids: CASSRGDGNSPLHF. Here the CDR3 DNA reads TGCGCCAGCAGCCGCGGGGACGGGAATTCACCCCTCCACTTT. Full variable domain (outside the CDR3, taken from reference TRBV5-1 and TRBJ1-6): KAGVTQTPRYLIKTRGQQVTLSCSPISGHRSVSWYQQTPGQGLQFLFEYFSETQRNKGNFPGRFSGRQFSNSRSEMNVSTLELGDSALYLCASSRGDGNSPLHFGNGTRLTVT.

V gene TRBV28 combines with J gene TRBJ1-4, with a possible D match to TRBD1 (6 bases). V lost 2 bases and J lost 2, with 9 bases in between. Germline lookup yields CDR1 MDHEN and CDR2 SYDVKM. This CDR3 contains 15 residues. The CDR3 DNA reads TGTGCCAGCAGTTTAAGGACAGACACTAATGAAAAACTGTTTTTT. It yields the protein CASSLRTDTNEKLFF.

This clone was observed a handful of times. The rearrangement links TRBV4-2 to TRBJ1-1; 7 bases line up with TRBD1. Germline V gene lookup returns CDR1 LGHNA and CDR2 YNFKEQ. The V and J ends lost 1 base and 5 bases, in that order; junction bases with no gene match: 7. The CDR3 consists of 15 residues. In DNA, the CDR3 is TGTGCCAGCAGCCAAGTCGGAGGGGGCGGGACTGAAGCTTTCTTT. It translates to CASSQVGGGGTEAFF.

J is TRBJ1-1 and V is TRBV11-2, with unresolved D. CDR1 is SGHAT and CDR2 is FQNNGV in the germline V gene. V was clipped by 0 bases and J by 10 bases, with 12 bases between them. The CDR3 runs 13 residues. CDR3 loop: CASSLEFGYGAFF. CDR3 coding DNA: TGTGCCAGCAGCTTAGAATTCGGGTATGGAGCTTTCTTT.

V is TRBV9 and J is TRBJ2-3, with D perhaps matching TRBD2 (6 bases). The V gene lost 5 bases and the J gene lost 2 bases, with 15 bases spanning the gap. The germline V gene encodes CDR1 SGDLS and CDR2 YYNGEE. The CDR3 contains 15 residues. The CDR3 nucleotides are TGTGCCAGCAGTGCCGGGACTGCCTCCACAGATACGCAGTATTTT. This sequence encodes CASSAGTASTDTQYF. Full variable domain (missing parts from reference TRBV9 and TRBJ2-3): DSGVTQTPKHLITATGQRVTLRCSPRSGDLSVYWYQQSLDQGLQFLIQYYNGEERAKGNILERFSAQQFPDLHSELNLSSLELGDSALYFCASSAGTASTDTQYFGPGTRLTVL.

V is TRBV6-4 and J is TRBJ2-3, with TRBD2 identical over 10 bases. Germline V gene lookup returns CDR1 MRHNA and CDR2 SNTAGT. The CDR3 totals 16 residues. V trimming: 5 bases; J trimming: 6 bases; junction bases outside the gene matches: 11. This chain's CDR3 is CASSLQGLAGVDTQYF. CDR3 bases: TGTGCCAGCAGTCTCCAGGGGCTAGCGGGGGTTGATACGCAGTATTTT.

This chain connects TRBV5-6 to TRBJ1-5; 9 positions match TRBD1. In germline, CDR1 is SGHDT, CDR2 YYEEEE. CDR3 size: 15 residues. The junction had 5 bases not matched to a gene; V was cut back by 0 bases and J by 7 bases. CDR3 loop: CASSLGTGVNQPQHF. CDR3 bases: TGTGCCAGCAGCTTGGGGACAGGGGTAAACCAGCCCCAGCATTTT.

V and J are TRBV18 and TRBJ1-1; D may be TRBD1 (6 bases). The CDR3 spans 14 residues. The V and J ends lost 3 bases and 1 base respectively, with 9 bases between them. Per the germline V gene, CDR1 is KGHSH and CDR2 is LQKENI. CDR3 nucleotide sequence: TGTGCCAGCTCACCCGGACAGCAGAACACTGAAGCTTTCTTT. Its protein is CASSPGQQNTEAFF.

The chain has TRBV18 and TRBJ1-1; D is perhaps TRBD1 (5 bases). With 8 bases removed from V and 0 bases from J, the gap between germline ends came to 16 bases. Germline values: CDR1 KGHSH, CDR2 LQKENI. The CDR3 sequence is 15 residues long. This CDR3 reads CASQLGQAMNTEAFF. CDR3 nucleotides: TGTGCCAGCCAACTGGGGCAGGCCATGAACACTGAAGCTTTCTTT.